Presented here are 18 T cell receptor beta chains from one specimen sequenced in a study of beta chain features in type 1 diabetes. The study reverse transcribed the entire isolated RNA, so it sequenced expressed TCRB transcripts. Some clones are missing from TCRdb's copy, which holds only in-frame ones; the method was immunoSEQ multiplex PCR. This sample has 310,000 or so clones, with 6.5% to 10% found just once. Sequencing was performed on central memory CD4+ T cells from blood. Every receptor here comes from a woman in her late teens or twenties in good health.

This clone was observed a handful of times. The CDR3 DNA follows: TGTGCCAGCAGCTCGGGTGGCCTGCGGGACACTGAAGCTTTCTTT. It yields the protein CASSSGGLRDTEAFF. This chain joins TRBV7-2 and TRBJ1-1; D not certain. With 4 bases removed from V and 3 bases from J, the gap between germline ends came to 15 bases. Germline CDR1 reads SGHTA; CDR2 reads FQGNSA. The CDR3 covers 15 residues. Together with reference TRBV7-2 and TRBJ1-1, the CDR3 gives the full variable domain: GAGVSQSPSNKVTEKGKDVELRCDPISGHTALYWYRQSLGQGLEFLIYFQGNSAPDKSGLPSDRFSAERTGGSVSTLTIQRTQQEDSAVYLCASSSGGLRDTEAFFGQGTRLTVV.

This clone was seen a handful of times. The chain recombines TRBV20-1 with TRBJ2-3; maybe TRBD2 (6 bases). Trimming took 7 bases from V and 5 from J, leaving 10 bases between them. The CDR3 has 11 residues. Germline V gene sequence: CDR1 DFQATT, CDR2 SNEGSKA (reference sequence). For the CDR3, the DNA is TGCAGTGTTGTCGGGAGAGATACGCAGTATTTT. It translates to CSVVGRDTQYF.

The rearrangement joins TRBV6-5 to TRBJ2-3; no definite D call. The V end was cut by 4 bases, the J end by 4 bases, with 12 bases between. The CDR3 consists of 14 residues. Looked up from germline, CDR1 is MNHEY and CDR2 is SVGAGI. This CDR3 reads CASSLVAFADTQYF. DNA for the CDR3: TGTGCCAGCAGTTTAGTGGCTTTTGCAGATACGCAGTATTTT.

This clone was seen a few times. The rearrangement links TRBV12-5 to TRBJ2-1; the D is unclear. The V and J ends lost 0 bases and 1 base respectively, with 4 bases between them. Germline CDR1 and CDR2: LGHNT and FRNRAP. The CDR3 consists of 14 residues. The CDR3 region is CASGLVDSYNEQFF. The CDR3 bases are TGTGCTAGTGGTTTGGTGGATTCCTACAATGAGCAGTTCTTC.

The chain combines TRBV29-1 with TRBJ2-7; D unclear. This CDR3 contains 12 residues. Between the trimmed V and J ends, which lost 4 bases and 0 bases, there was a span of 7 bases. Germline values: CDR1 SQVTM, CDR2 ANQGSEA. The CDR3 DNA is TGCAGCGTTGTTGCGAGCTCCTACGAGCAGTACTTC. Translated: CSVVASSYEQYF.

The chain employs TRBV7-2 and TRBJ2-1; no firm D call. The germline gives CDR1 SGHTA, CDR2 FQGNSA. This CDR3 has 11 residues. V lost 2 bases and J 9 bases, leaving 5 bases between the germline ends. CDR3 residues: CASSLLGEQFF. CDR3 DNA sequence: TGTGCCAGCAGCTTACTGGGTGAGCAGTTCTTC.

There are many counts of this clone. This chain joins TRBV7-2 and TRBJ2-3; no clear D. The CDR3 is made up of 13 amino acids. Germline lookup yields CDR1 SGHTA and CDR2 FQGNSA. V was clipped by 0 bases and J by 6 bases, with 7 bases between them. The CDR3 sequence: CASSLARGDTQYF. The CDR3 DNA is TGTGCCAGCAGCTTAGCGCGCGGCGATACGCAGTATTTT.

The V and J genes are TRBV6-1 and TRBJ2-5; D possibly matches TRBD1 or TRBD2 (6 bases each). The CDR3 runs 15 residues. Germline lookup yields CDR1 MNHNS and CDR2 SASEGT. Trimming took off 5 bases at V and 5 bases at J, with 18 bases between the two ends. The CDR3 here is CASSPMTGAEETQYF. The CDR3 bases are TGTGCCAGCAGTCCCATGACGGGGGCGGAGGAGACCCAGTACTTC.

This clone occurred a few times. The genes are TRBV4-1 and TRBJ2-5; TRBD1 is a possible D gene (6 bases). The DNA end favors TRBJ2-7, so the J call may be wrong. The V gene's germline CDR1 is MGHRA and CDR2 YSYEKL. CDR3 length: 14 residues. DNA of the CDR3: TGCGCCAGCAGCTCCTGGACAGCGTCCTACGAGCAGTACTTC. Translation gives CASSSWTASYEQYF.

V and J are TRBV5-1 and TRBJ2-4, with TRBD2 matching 7 bases. Germline V gene data show CDR1 as SGHRS and CDR2 as YFSETQ. J lost 12 bases, V lost 0 bases, and 15 bases had no gene match. This CDR3 comprises 16 residues. DNA of the CDR3: TGCGCCAGCAGCTTGGTCGGGGGATCCCGGGGAGGGGCTCAGTACTTC. It is translated as CASSLVGGSRGGAQYF.

This clone showed up many times. The chain carries TRBV7-9 and TRBJ1-1; possibly TRBD1 for D (6 bases). Germline assignment: CDR1 SEHNR and CDR2 FQNEAQ (reference sequence). The CDR3 has 11 amino acids. Trimming stripped 6 bases from V and 7 bases from J, with 9 bases between. This chain's CDR3 is CASSEDSEAFF. DNA of the CDR3: TGTGCCAGCAGTGAGGACAGTGAAGCTTTCTTT.

This clone was detected many times. The CDR3 loop is CATSKLAGPNEQFF. Written as DNA, the CDR3 is TGTGCCACCAGCAAACTAGCGGGACCTAATGAGCAGTTCTTC. V usage is TRBV15 and J usage is TRBJ2-1, with 10 bases that match TRBD2. Per germline, CDR1 LNHNV and CDR2 YYDKDF (reference sequence). This CDR3 spans 14 amino acids. V gave up 4 bases and J gave up 7 bases; unmatched junction bases: 4. Full variable domain (missing parts from reference TRBV15 and TRBJ2-1): DAMVIQNPRYQVTQFGKPVTLSCSQTLNHNVMYWYQQKSSQAPKLLFHYYDKDFNNEADTPDNFQSRRPNTSFCFLDIRSPGLGDTAMYLCATSKLAGPNEQFFGPGTRLTVL.

CDR3: CASSLIPEEGGVTQYF. The CDR3 DNA is TGTGCCAGCAGCTTAATTCCCGAGGAGGGGGGCGTGACCCAGTACTTC. The chain is built from TRBV7-2 and TRBJ2-5; the D call may be TRBD1 or TRBD2 (6 bases each). V was trimmed by 2 bases and J by 7 bases, leaving 20 bases between them. From germline, CDR1 is SGHTA and CDR2 FQGNSA. The CDR3 is made up of 16 amino acids.

The gene calls are TRBV29-1 and TRBJ2-7, with 8 bases that match TRBD2. The CDR3 contains 14 residues. CDR1 is SQVTM, CDR2 ANQGSEA, per germline. V lost 3 bases and J lost 2; bases outside the gene matches: 6. The CDR3 sequence is CSVDGREAAYEQYF. CDR3 sequence (DNA): TGCAGCGTTGACGGGCGGGAGGCTGCCTACGAGCAGTACTTC.

This clone was counted between two and nine times. The chain joins TRBV28 to TRBJ1-2, with D unclear. Trimming took 0 bases from V and 2 from J, leaving 4 bases between them. The length of the CDR3 is 13 residues. The germline V gene has CDR1 MDHEN and CDR2 SYDVKM. The CDR3 spells CASSLWDNYGYTF. Written as DNA, the CDR3 is TGTGCCAGCAGTTTATGGGACAACTATGGCTACACCTTC.

The chain has TRBV28 and TRBJ2-5; 9 bases fit TRBD1. V trimming: 5 bases; J trimming: 5 bases; junction bases outside the gene matches: 6. Germline values: CDR1 MDHEN, CDR2 SYDVKM. This CDR3 has 14 residues. CDR3 DNA sequence: TGTGCCAGCAGTGCCGGGACAGGGAGGGAGACCCAGTACTTC. Encoded protein: CASSAGTGRETQYF.

Only a few counts were recorded for this clone. The chain recombines TRBV27 with TRBJ2-7, with D tentatively TRBD2 (6 bases). The CDR3 length is 13 residues. Trimming shortened V by 4 bases and J by 5 bases, and 12 bases separated the two germline ends. CDR1 and CDR2 from the germline V gene are MNHEY and SMNVEV (reference sequence). The CDR3 nucleotides read TGTGCCAGCAGTTCGACTAGAGAGCACGAGCAGTACTTC. It codes for CASSSTREHEQYF.

This clone was observed at least ten times. The gene calls are TRBV2 and TRBJ2-4; D ambiguous. This CDR3 has 14 amino acids. Germline loops: CDR1 SNHLY, CDR2 FYNNEI. V was shortened by 5 bases and J by 6 bases, with 14 bases between the two germline ends. CDR3 protein: CASSPGQIPNIQYF. CDR3 coding DNA: TGTGCCAGCAGTCCCGGGCAGATTCCAAACATTCAGTACTTC.